These 17 T cell receptor beta chains came from one sample sequenced in a study of cytomegalovirus exposure and HLA in healthy donors. TCRdb keeps only in-frame clones here, not all; method: immunoSEQ multiplex PCR. This sample has about 160,000 clones, with about 90% found just once. What was sequenced was PBMCs. The receptors shown here come from a man aged 18 to 29 in good health and CMV-seropositive.

The chain uses TRBV19 and TRBJ1-2, with a weak D call TRBD1 (5 bases). The germline V and J ends were trimmed by 2 bases and 4 bases, with 11 bases remaining between them. Per the germline V gene, CDR1 is LNHDA and CDR2 is SQIVND (reference sequence). The length of the CDR3 is 14 residues. Here the CDR3 DNA reads TGTGCCAGTAGTATACGCAGGGCGGTCTATGGCTACACCTTC. Translating gives CASSIRRAVYGYTF.

The rearrangement joins TRBV27 to TRBJ1-3; the D is unclear. The CDR3 runs 13 residues. The germline V and J ends were trimmed by 4 bases and 0 bases, with 4 bases remaining between them. Germline V gene sequence: CDR1 MNHEY, CDR2 SMNVEV (reference sequence). The CDR3 spells CASSYNSGNTIYF. For the CDR3, the DNA is TGTGCCAGCAGTTACAACTCTGGAAACACCATATATTTT.

The chain recombines TRBV6-4 with TRBJ2-1; 9 nucleotides line up with TRBD2. The CDR3 runs 15 residues. CDR1 is MRHNA, CDR2 SNTAGT, per germline. V shed 0 bases, J shed 4 bases, and the junction held 1 base outside the gene matches. The CDR3 sequence: CASSDSAGGYNEQFF. CDR3 in DNA: TGTGCCAGCAGTGACTCGGCGGGGGGGTACAATGAGCAGTTCTTC.

This rearrangement joins TRBV7-6 to TRBJ2-1; 10 bases line up with TRBD1. J gave up 6 bases and V 5 bases, and 13 bases lay outside the gene matches. The CDR3 has 17 amino acids. Germline V gives CDR1 SGHVS, CDR2 FNYEAQ. CDR3 sequence reads: CASSLTRDRGLGNEQFF. The CDR3 DNA follows: TGTGCCAGCAGCCTAACGCGCGACAGGGGGCTCGGCAATGAGCAGTTCTTC.

This chain links TRBV5-1 with TRBJ2-5, with 7 bases aligning to TRBD2. Germline V lookup: CDR1 SGHRS, CDR2 YFSETQ. The V gene end was trimmed by 3 bases and the J gene end by 4 bases; junction bases not matched to a gene: 6. The CDR3 loop spans 14 amino acids. In DNA, the CDR3 is TGCGCCAGCAGCTCCCCCGGACTAGGAGAGACCCAGTACTTC. This codes for CASSSPGLGETQYF.

This clone has only one observation. The V and J genes are TRBV9 and TRBJ2-7; D is possibly TRBD2 (5 bases). Trimming stripped 0 bases from V and 2 bases from J, with 12 bases between. CDR3 length: 15 residues. The germline V gene has CDR1 SGDLS and CDR2 YYNGEE. CDR3 coding DNA: TGTGCCAGCAGCGTAGGCACGGGGTTAACCTACGAGCAGTACTTC. Translated: CASSVGTGLTYEQYF.

This chain connects TRBV29-1 to TRBJ2-1; 11 bases are shared with TRBD2. This CDR3 spans 14 amino acids. CDR1 is SQVTM, CDR2 ANQGSEA, per germline. V lost 1 base to trimming and J lost 8 bases; unmatched junction nucleotides: 4. Here the CDR3 reads CSVEVLAGVHEQFF. In DNA, the CDR3 is TGCAGCGTTGAAGTACTAGCGGGAGTGCATGAGCAGTTCTTC.

The CDR3 loop reads CASNFRTAYGYTF. CDR3 sequence (DNA): TGTGCCAGCAACTTTAGGACAGCCTATGGCTACACCTTC. The V and J genes are TRBV21-1 and TRBJ1-2; TRBD1 is taken as the D call from the table, unchecked against the DNA. TRBV21-1 is tagged as a pseudogene. This CDR3 is built from 13 residues.

The rearrangement links TRBV29-1 to TRBJ2-2, with D possibly TRBD1 on 6 matching bases. The V and J ends lost 5 bases and 0 bases respectively, with 10 bases between them. The CDR3 extends over 14 amino acids. CDR1 and CDR2 from the germline V gene are SQVTM and ANQGSEA. CDR3 DNA: TGCAGCGTTCAGGGGCGCACGAACACCGGGGAGCTGTTTTTT. It specifies CSVQGRTNTGELFF.

The CDR3 protein is CASSEVSGGGGRHGYTF. CDR3 nucleotides: TGTGCCAGCAGTGAAGTTAGTGGTGGAGGGGGCCGTCATGGCTACACCTTC. The V gene is TRBV6-1, the J gene TRBJ1-2, with 7 nucleotides matching TRBD1. With 1 base clipped from V and 6 bases from J, the junction kept 14 bases outside the gene matches. There are 17 residues in the CDR3. Germline-derived CDR1 and CDR2 are MNHNS and SASEGT.

The chain recombines TRBV29-1 with TRBJ2-3; D remains ambiguous. The CDR3 covers 12 residues. Deletions cut 2 bases from V and 2 bases from J, with 5 bases between. CDR1 is SQVTM, CDR2 ANQGSEA, per germline. In DNA, the CDR3 is TGCAGCGTTGAACCCAACACAGATACGCAGTATTTT. It specifies CSVEPNTDTQYF.

Written as DNA, the CDR3 is TGTGCCCAAACTGAGGGATATTCTGGGGCCAACGTCCTGACTTTC. It encodes CAQTEGYSGANVLTF. V gene TRBV10-3 combines with J gene TRBJ2-6; D possibly corresponds to TRBD2 (5 bases). The germline CDR1 and CDR2 sequences are ENHRY and SYGVKD. The V end was cut by 11 bases, the J end by 1 base, with 15 bases between. The CDR3 runs to 15 residues.

This rearrangement joins TRBV5-1 to TRBJ1-1; D gene unclear. The V gene lost 6 bases and the J gene lost 1 base, with 13 bases spanning the gap. This CDR3 is 14 amino acids long. CDR1 and CDR2 (germline): SGHRS, YFSETQ. CDR3 nucleotides: TGCGCCAGCACCCCACATCAGGCGAACACTGAAGCTTTCTTT. Protein sequence: CASTPHQANTEAFF.

The gene calls are TRBV19 and TRBJ2-5, with a tentative D call TRBD1 (6 bases). The germline V gene encodes CDR1 LNHDA and CDR2 SQIVND (reference sequence). V gave up 4 bases and J gave up 2 bases, with 8 bases separating them. This CDR3 has 13 amino acids. The CDR3 reads CASSRQDQETQYF. The CDR3 DNA sequence: TGTGCCAGTAGTAGACAGGATCAAGAGACCCAGTACTTC.

The rearrangement links TRBV15 to TRBJ2-7; 7 bases match TRBD2. This CDR3 has 16 residues. The trim removed 1 base at V and 4 bases at J, leaving 10 bases unmatched. CDR1 and CDR2 (germline): LNHNV, YYDKDF (reference sequence). The CDR3 DNA reads TGTGCCACCAGCAGAGGGTCTGGCGGGAGTAGGTACGAGCAGTACTTC. Protein sequence: CATSRGSGGSRYEQYF.

V usage is TRBV4-1 and J usage is TRBJ2-7; D is perhaps TRBD2 (5 bases). From germline, CDR1 is MGHRA and CDR2 YSYEKL. The CDR3 consists of 15 residues. Trimming cost V 0 bases and J 3 bases, with 12 bases left between them. The chain's CDR3 is CASSQDGRGYYEQYF. Here the CDR3 DNA reads TGCGCCAGCAGCCAAGATGGGCGAGGGTACTACGAGCAGTACTTC.

V gene TRBV7-2 combines with J gene TRBJ2-1; perhaps TRBD2 as D (5 bases). Germline lookup yields CDR1 SGHTA and CDR2 FQGNSA. This CDR3 has 16 amino acids. Trimming shortened V by 2 bases and J by 0 bases, and 11 bases separated the two germline ends. CDR3 nucleotides: TGTGCCAGCAGCTTAACAGCGGTTAGCTCCTACAATGAGCAGTTCTTC. Residues: CASSLTAVSSYNEQFF.